This TCR beta chain was identified during a study of T-cell memory formation after mild COVID-19. Whole-study results and caveats: Mostly located in CM and EM were contracting CD4+ clones, with contracting CD8+ clones located in EMRA. A second wave expanding day 15 to 37 was CD4+-biased; contracting clones were balanced.

TCRdb reprocessed the 5' RACE reads with MiXCR, giving one entry per CDR3 protein. The sample has tens of thousands of distinct CDR3 sequences; roughly 25% are singletons. In germline, CDR1 is SNHLY, CDR2 FYNNEI. The CDR3 length is 15 residues. V lost 8 bases to trimming and J lost 3 bases; unmatched junction nucleotides: 9. The sample holds a few counts of this clonotype. Antigen specificity is unknown. The sequenced sample consisted of PBMCs or a T cell subset sorted from them (not recorded which). The sequence derives from a man younger than 35 who had mild COVID-19 (a few samples of this study predate the infection). Cell type and time point are not known. This chain connects TRBV2 to TRBJ2-1; the match to TRBD2 covers 8 bases. Here the CDR3 DNA reads TGTGCCAGCGCGGCCCAGGCGGGGGGCTACAATGAGCAGTTCTTC. Protein: CASAAQAGGYNEQFF.